Given below is one T cell receptor beta chain in context. Its specificity is not known. This entry comes from a study of a mutant IDH1 vaccine in newly diagnosed glioma. Study-level background: The patients received vaccinations eight times, in weeks 1, 3, 5, 7, 11, 15, 19 and 23. Once 4-6 weeks had passed after radiotherapy alone, vaccination started, or it started with temozolomide cycles. Treatment recipients were about 60% male and 37.5% female, and their mean age was around 40 years. Most patients had received both radiotherapy and temozolomide, the prior options being radiotherapy, temozolomide, or both.

Time point described: week 5, during vaccination. Each vaccine dose was 300 ug of mutant IDH1 20-mer peptide, with topical imiquimod. Clones were read by immunoSEQ multiplex PCR, and TCRdb kept only the in-frame ones, dropping some. The sample has 45,000 to 60,000 clones; over 75% are singletons. Trimming took 4 bases from V and 1 from J; bases not matched to a gene: 8. The germline V gene encodes CDR1 MNHEY and CDR2 SVGAGI. This CDR3 is built from 16 residues. The chain links TRBV6-5 to TRBJ2-3; 7 nucleotides line up with TRBD2. The TCR originated in a man aged 50 to 59 with glioma. The material was PBMCs, obtained from a glioma patient whose treatment included an IDH1 peptide vaccine. In nucleotides, the CDR3 is TGTGCCAGCAGTTCATCCCGGACTAGGGGCACAGATACGCAGTATTTT. Amino acids: CASSSSRTRGTDTQYF.